This T cell receptor (beta chain) was identified during a study of PD-1 blockade in classical Hodgkin lymphoma. CDR1 and CDR2 (germline): SGHNT, YENEEA. This CDR3 is built from 16 residues. Unmatched junction bases numbered 16, after V lost 5 bases and J lost 9 bases. Sequencing used immunoSEQ multiplex PCR; TCRdb keeps in-frame clones, though not all of them. Here the sample spans tens of thousands of clones, over 75% being singletons. Time point defined: cycle 4 day 1 (C4D1), after 5 to 7 weeks of nivolumab. Brentuximab vedotin exposure varied, and every patient relapsed after autologous stem cell transplantation. From thawed PBMCs, CD4+ T cells were purified using magnetic negative selection. The study, taken as a whole, reports: Exclusion applied to patients who initiated nivolumab less than 1 year following ASCT. By C4D1, diversity of CD4+ TCRs had risen significantly, whereas that of CD8+ TCRs had not.

This clone appeared a single time. Its antigen is still unknown. This TCR derives from a human donor with classical Hodgkin lymphoma. The chain combines TRBV11-3 with TRBJ2-3, with 8 bases fitting TRBD2. Sequencing used CD4+ T cells from blood, obtained before the fourth cycle of nivolumab. CDR3 region: CASSDTPGGGRTTQYF. CDR3 coding DNA: TGTGCCAGCAGCGACACCCCGGGGGGGGGACGGACCACGCAGTATTTT.